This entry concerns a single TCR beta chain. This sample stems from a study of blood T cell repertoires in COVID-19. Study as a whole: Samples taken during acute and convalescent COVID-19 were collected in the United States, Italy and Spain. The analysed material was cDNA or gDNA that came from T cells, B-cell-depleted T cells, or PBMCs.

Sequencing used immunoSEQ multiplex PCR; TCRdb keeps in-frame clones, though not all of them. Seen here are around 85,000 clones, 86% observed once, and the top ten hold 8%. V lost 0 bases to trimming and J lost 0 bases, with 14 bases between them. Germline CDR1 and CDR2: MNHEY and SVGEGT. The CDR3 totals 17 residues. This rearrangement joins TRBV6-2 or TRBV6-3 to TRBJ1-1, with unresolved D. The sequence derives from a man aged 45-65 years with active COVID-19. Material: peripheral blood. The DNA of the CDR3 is TGTGCCAGCAGTTACTCGAGTCGAGGGCGGCTGAACACTGAAGCTTTCTTT. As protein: CASSYSSRGRLNTEAFF.